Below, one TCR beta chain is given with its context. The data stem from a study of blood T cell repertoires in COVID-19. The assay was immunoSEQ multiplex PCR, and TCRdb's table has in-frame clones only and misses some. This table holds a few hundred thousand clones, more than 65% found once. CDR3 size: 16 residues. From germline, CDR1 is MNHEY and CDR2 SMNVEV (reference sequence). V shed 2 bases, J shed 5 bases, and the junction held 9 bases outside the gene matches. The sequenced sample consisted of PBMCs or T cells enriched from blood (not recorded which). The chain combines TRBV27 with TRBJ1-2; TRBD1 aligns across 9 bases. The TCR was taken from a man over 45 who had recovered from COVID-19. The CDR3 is CASSLTSPTGGYGYTF. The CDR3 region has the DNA TGTGCCAGCAGTTTAACGTCCCCGACAGGGGGGTATGGCTACACCTTC.